Presented here are 17 T cell receptor beta chains from one specimen sequenced in a study of identical twins. TCRdb called the 5' RACE reads again in MiXCR, with one record for every CDR3 protein. The sample yields about 530,000 distinct CDR3 sequences, about 22% seen once. The sample also formed part of further work on yellow fever vaccine responses in identical twins.

The sequencing input was CD4+ T cells sorted from blood. The receptor set was obtained from a woman in her late teens or twenties in good health.

There are many counts of this clonotype. The chain recombines TRBV12-3 or TRBV12-4 with TRBJ2-5; D remains ambiguous. The CDR3 contains 14 residues. Trimming left V 6 bases short and J 1 base short, with 12 bases between. CDR3 amino acids: CASSPTSLQETQYF. The CDR3 DNA reads TGTGCCAGCAGCCCTACGTCGCTCCAAGAGACCCAGTACTTC.

This chain joins TRBV5-1 and TRBJ1-1, with D perhaps TRBD1 (6 bases). CDR3 size: 15 residues. Looked up from germline, CDR1 is SGHRS and CDR2 is YFSETQ. V was shortened by 4 bases and J by 0 bases, with 13 bases between the two germline ends. The CDR3 sequence is CASSPEGEVNTEAFF. In DNA, the CDR3 is TGCGCCAGCAGCCCGGAGGGGGAGGTGAACACTGAAGCTTTCTTT.

A few counts support this clonotype. This sequence joins TRBV5-1 and TRBJ1-2, with D tentatively TRBD1 (6 bases). This CDR3 region has 14 residues. Trimming stripped 0 bases from V and 9 bases from J, with 15 bases between. The germline CDR1 and CDR2 sequences are SGHRS and YFSETQ. The CDR3, as DNA: TGCGCCAGCAGCTTGGACGGCGGGGGCAGGCGCTACACCTTC. This gives the protein CASSLDGGGRRYTF.

V and J are TRBV24-1 and TRBJ2-1; D ambiguous. V lost 4 bases and J lost 11, with 20 bases in between. CDR3 length: 15 residues. Germline lookup yields CDR1 KGHDR and CDR2 SFDVKD. CDR3 nucleotide sequence: TGTGCCACCAGTGACCCGACGACGTACCAGACGAAGCAGTTCTTC. It specifies CATSDPTTYQTKQFF.

Here the CDR3 DNA reads TGTGCCAGCAGTTTCGGGGGGGCCGCAGATACGCAGTATTTT. Its protein is CASSFGGAADTQYF. This rearrangement joins TRBV28 to TRBJ2-3, with TRBD2 identical over 8 bases. V was pared by 3 bases and J by 4 bases, with 3 bases of the junction left unmatched. The V gene's germline CDR1 is MDHEN and CDR2 SYDVKM. The CDR3 length is 14 residues.

This clonotype was observed a handful of times. V and J are TRBV12-3 or TRBV12-4 and TRBJ2-5; 9 nucleotides match TRBD2. V dropped 7 bases and J dropped 4; count of bases not matched to a gene: 4. The CDR3 covers 13 residues. CDR3 bases: TGTGCCAGCAACCAAGCGGGAGGAGAGACCCAGTACTTC. Protein: CASNQAGGETQYF.

This clonotype was picked up a small number of times. The V call is TRBV5-5, the J call TRBJ2-7, with D perhaps matching TRBD2 (7 bases). Germline V gene data show CDR1 as SGHKS and CDR2 as YYEKEE (reference sequence). V gave up 3 bases and J gave up 7 bases, with 14 bases separating them. CDR3 size: 13 residues. The CDR3 is CASSWGEGGEQYV. CDR3 sequence (DNA): TGTGCCAGCAGCTGGGGTGAGGGGGGGGAGCAGTACGTC.

This clonotype was counted only a few times. The chain combines TRBV20-1 with TRBJ2-7, with D maybe TRBD2 (6 bases). CDR1 is DFQATT and CDR2 is SNEGSKA in the germline V gene (reference sequence). The CDR3 sequence is 15 residues long. With 0 bases removed from V and 2 bases from J, the gap between germline ends came to 14 bases. The CDR3 region is CSARDTGSGTYEQYF. Here the CDR3 DNA reads TGCAGTGCTAGAGATACTGGTAGCGGAACCTACGAGCAGTACTTC.

This clonotype was seen more than once but under ten times. The gene calls are TRBV10-3 and TRBJ2-5, with TRBD2 as a possible D gene (5 bases). V lost 0 bases to trimming and J lost 7 bases, with 6 bases between them. In germline, CDR1 is ENHRY, CDR2 SYGVKD. The CDR3 contains 12 residues. In nucleotides, the CDR3 is TGTGCCATCAGTGAGTCAGGAGGGACCCAGTACTTC. It is translated as CAISESGGTQYF.

The CDR3 reads CASRPGVQETQYF. The CDR3 bases are TGTGCCAGCCGACCAGGGGTCCAAGAGACCCAGTACTTC. The chain employs TRBV7-9 and TRBJ2-5, with TRBD1 as a possible D gene (6 bases). Trimming took 8 bases from V and 1 from J, leaving 11 bases between them. Germline CDR1 and CDR2: SEHNR and FQNEAQ (reference sequence). The CDR3 runs to 13 residues.

This clonotype has more than one count but fewer than ten. The rearrangement links TRBV6-5 to TRBJ2-7; D is perhaps TRBD2 (6 bases). CDR1 is MNHEY and CDR2 is SVGAGI in the germline V gene. CDR3 size: 16 residues. Trimming cost V 0 bases and J 2 bases, with 14 bases left between them. The CDR3 nucleotides read TGTGCCAGCAGTTACTCGGTTTTTAGCGGTCCCTACGAGCAGTACTTC. This encodes CASSYSVFSGPYEQYF.

The V and J genes are TRBV7-2 and TRBJ1-5; a possible D gene is TRBD1 (6 bases). Germline loops: CDR1 SGHTA, CDR2 FQGNSA. V was cut by 5 bases and J by 6 bases, with 14 bases left in between. CDR3 length: 14 amino acids. CDR3 protein: CASSQKGVIQPQHF. DNA of the CDR3: TGTGCCAGCAGCCAAAAGGGGGTAATTCAGCCCCAGCATTTT.

This rearrangement joins TRBV6-1 to TRBJ1-1, with D unresolved. Per the germline V gene, CDR1 is MNHNS and CDR2 is SASEGT. The germline V and J ends were trimmed by 3 bases and 4 bases, with 9 bases remaining between them. CDR3 size: 13 residues. CDR3: CASSELSSTEAFF. DNA of the CDR3: TGTGCCAGCAGTGAGCTCTCGAGCACTGAAGCTTTCTTT.

The chain recombines TRBV4-2 with TRBJ2-1; D perhaps matches TRBD2 (5 bases). Germline V CDR1 and CDR2: LGHNA, YNFKEQ. The V gene lost 1 base and the J gene lost 7 bases, with 11 bases spanning the gap. The CDR3 consists of 14 residues. The CDR3 sequence: CASSQGPPGNEQFF. CDR3 DNA: TGTGCCAGCAGCCAAGGTCCTCCGGGGAATGAGCAGTTCTTC.

The chain couples TRBV24-1 to TRBJ1-1, with D perhaps matching TRBD1 (5 bases). Between the trimmed V and J ends, which lost 0 bases and 4 bases, there was a span of 5 bases. The CDR3 runs to 13 residues. The germline V gene encodes CDR1 KGHDR and CDR2 SFDVKD. The CDR3, as DNA: TGTGCCACCAGTGATTTGGACAGCACTGAAGCTTTCTTT. The encoded protein is CATSDLDSTEAFF.

This sequence joins TRBV7-9 and TRBJ1-6; 9 positions agree with TRBD1. Germline CDR1 SEHNR, CDR2 FQNEAQ (reference sequence). CDR3 length: 14 amino acids. V lost 5 bases to trimming and J lost 8 bases; unmatched junction nucleotides: 4. The CDR3 nucleotides read TGTGCCAGCAGCCCCCGGACAGGGGATTCACCCCTCCACTTT. The encoded protein is CASSPRTGDSPLHF.

This clonotype has a handful of counts. The chain couples TRBV7-9 to TRBJ2-1, with D possibly TRBD2 on 6 matching bases. The V and J ends lost 1 base and 16 bases respectively, with 23 bases between them. CDR1 is SEHNR, CDR2 FQNEAQ, per germline (reference sequence). CDR3 length: 15 amino acids. The CDR3 loop is CASSLGLSGQPGFFF. The DNA of the CDR3 is TGTGCCAGCAGCTTAGGACTTAGCGGCCAACCGGGTTTTTTCTTC.